This T cell receptor beta chain is from a study of cytomegalovirus exposure and HLA in healthy donors. Study-wide results and limits: The study reported that TCR beta sequences accurately predicted HLA-A and HLA-B alleles in most subjects.

Primers for the PCR totalled 60 Vbeta and 13 Jbeta. Sequenced by immunoSEQ multiplex PCR; TCRdb stores in-frame clones only, minus some. This sample yields about 72,000 clones, of which about 81% are seen a single time; 6% to 7.5% belongs to the top ten. V dropped 4 bases and J dropped 0; count of bases not matched to a gene: 6. The germline V gene has CDR1 SGHTA and CDR2 FQGTGA. The CDR3 length is 15 residues. A few counts support this clone. What it binds is unknown. The material sequenced was PBMCs. This TCR derives from a human donor in good health. The chain links TRBV7-3 to TRBJ2-7; 7 nucleotides agree with TRBD2. CDR3 DNA: TGTGCCAGCAGCTCCCAAGCGGGGAGCTCCTACGAGCAGTACTTC. It encodes CASSSQAGSSYEQYF.